This T cell receptor (beta chain) was retrieved from a study of somatic mutations in cytotoxic T cells in rheumatoid arthritis. The wider study: Some V beta antibody-stained T-cell populations were flow-sorted at nearly 100% purity, including V beta1+ cells sequenced for TCRB.

Libraries were prepared by immunoSEQ multiplex PCR; TCRdb keeps only in-frame clonotypes and omits some of them. This table holds about 7,400 clones, 80% to 90% found once. Positive selection with magnetic beads achieved the isolation of CD4+ and CD8+ cells, followed by a flow cytometry check of purity. As regards this clone: Its antigen is still unknown.

Trimming took off 6 bases at V and 3 bases at J, with 15 bases between the two ends. In germline, CDR1 is MNHEY, CDR2 SVGAGI. The CDR3 runs to 14 residues. Study outcomes and limitations: Measured CD8+ T-cell clonality, a value compared between rheumatoid arthritis patients and age-matched healthy controls, did not differ significantly.

The source material was CD8+ T cells sorted from blood. The chain joins TRBV6-5 to TRBJ2-7; D is possibly TRBD2 (7 bases). This sequence was found in a woman in her sixties or seventies with rheumatoid arthritis. This chain's CDR3 is CASSLGGGNYEQYF. The CDR3 region has the DNA TGTGCCAGCAGCCTAGGGGGGGGGAACTACGAGCAGTACTTC.